The 29 T cell receptor beta chains listed next were all sequenced from one sample in a study of T cell responses to AZD1222 COVID-19 vaccine. The assay was immunoSEQ multiplex PCR, and TCRdb's table has in-frame clones only and misses some. The sample carries 150,000 to 200,000 clones, approximately 92% recorded once. The material sequenced was peripheral blood, taken on day 0 of AZD1222 vaccination. Receptors originate from an adult in good health.

This clone was counted only a few times. The sample contains more than one DNA sequence encoding this CDR3. The chain joins TRBV25-1 to TRBJ1-6; no definite D call. This CDR3 is 14 amino acids long. Trimming took 1 base from V and 4 from J, leaving 5 bases between them. The germline V gene has CDR1 MGHDK and CDR2 SYGVNS. CDR3 in DNA: TGTGCCAGCAGTGAATCAGGATATAATTCACCCCTCCACTTT. It codes for CASSESGYNSPLHF. The full variable domain, rest sourced from reference TRBV25-1 and TRBJ1-6, is EADIYQTPRYLVIGTGKKITLECSQTMGHDKMYWYQQDPGMELHLIHYSYGVNSTEKGDLSSESTVSRIRTEHFPLTLESARPSHTSQYLCASSESGYNSPLHFGNGTRLTVT.

This chain uses TRBV11-3 with TRBJ1-3, with D unresolved. The CDR3 spans 15 residues. V was pared by 1 base and J by 2 bases, with 9 bases between. The germline V gene has CDR1 SGHNT and CDR2 YENEEA. Here the CDR3 reads CASSLGDTPGNTIYF. The CDR3 DNA reads TGTGCCAGCAGCTTAGGAGACACACCTGGAAACACCATATATTTT.

The chain combines TRBV5-4 with TRBJ1-1, with a possible D match to TRBD1 (6 bases). The V gene's germline CDR1 is SGHNT and CDR2 YYREEE (reference sequence). The CDR3 is made up of 13 amino acids. The germline V and J ends were trimmed by 9 bases and 4 bases, with 16 bases remaining between them. The CDR3, as DNA: TGTGCCATTTCACAGGGTGGTGCCACTGAAGCTTTCTTT. This sequence encodes CAISQGGATEAFF.

The chain is built from TRBV7-8 and TRBJ2-5; TRBD1 matches at 8 bases. Per the germline V gene, CDR1 is SGHVS and CDR2 is FQNEAQ. The CDR3 has 15 amino acids. After removal of 4 bases from V and 5 bases from J, the junction contained 9 bases not matched to a gene. Here the CDR3 DNA reads TGTGCCAGCAGCTCACTTCAGGGGGCCGGGGAGACCCAGTACTTC. Its translation is CASSSLQGAGETQYF.

The V call is TRBV19, the J call TRBJ1-4, with TRBD1 matching over 10 bases. The V and J ends lost 3 bases and 7 bases, in that order; junction bases with no gene match: 8. This CDR3 region has 16 residues. Germline V gene sequence: CDR1 LNHDA, CDR2 SQIVND (reference sequence). CDR3 sequence (DNA): TGTGCCAGTAGTATGGAGACAGGGGGCGCGGGTGAAAAACTGTTTTTT. Its translation is CASSMETGGAGEKLFF.

This clone was detected only once. The gene calls are TRBV4-1 and TRBJ2-1; 8 bases map to TRBD1. The CDR3 has 15 residues. Germline lookup yields CDR1 MGHRA and CDR2 YSYEKL. Germline trimming cut 0 bases from V and 10 bases from J; bases unmatched to any gene: 8. The CDR3 is CASSQDQGAQGEQFF. CDR3 DNA: TGCGCCAGCAGCCAAGATCAGGGGGCGCAGGGCGAGCAGTTCTTC.

The chain combines TRBV18 with TRBJ2-3; 7 bases map to TRBD1. The CDR3 has 17 residues. CDR1 and CDR2 (germline): KGHSH, LQKENI. V dropped 2 bases and J dropped 1; count of bases not matched to a gene: 9. CDR3 in amino acids: CASSPNTGATGTDTQYF. Here the CDR3 DNA reads TGTGCCAGCTCACCAAATACAGGGGCGACAGGCACAGATACGCAGTATTTT. Looking up the rest from reference TRBV18 and TRBJ2-3 gives the full variable domain: NAGVMQNPRHLVRRRGQEARLRCSPMKGHSHVYWYRQLPEEGLKFMVYLQKENIIDESGMPKERFSAEFPKEGPSILRIQQVVRGDSAAYFCASSPNTGATGTDTQYFGPGTRLTVL.

V usage is TRBV30 and J usage is TRBJ1-6; D is perhaps TRBD1 (5 bases). The CDR3 runs 15 residues. V lost 3 bases to trimming and J lost 7 bases, with 16 bases between them. Germline loops: CDR1 GTSNPN, CDR2 SVGIG (reference sequence). The CDR3 coding sequence is TGTGCCTGGAGAGGGCCCGGGGGACGGAATTCACCCCTCCACTTT. It codes for CAWRGPGGRNSPLHF.

This clone has just a few counts. CDR3 bases: TGTGCCAGCAGTTTTTCGAGTGGGGAGCTGTTTTTT. It is translated as CASSFSSGELFF. The chain has TRBV12-3 or TRBV12-4 and TRBJ2-2; no clear D. V dropped 3 bases and J dropped 8 bases, with 7 bases sitting between them. The CDR3 runs 12 residues.

The chain couples TRBV5-1 to TRBJ2-7; D is unresolved. Trimming removed 0 bases from V and 4 bases from J, with 17 bases in between. This CDR3 spans 16 amino acids. CDR1 and CDR2 from the germline V gene are SGHRS and YFSETQ. This chain's CDR3 is CASSLEAGLRRYEQYF. The CDR3 nucleotides are TGCGCCAGCAGCTTGGAGGCCGGCTTACGCAGGTACGAGCAGTACTTC.

The chain combines TRBV27 with TRBJ2-3, with TRBD2 identical over 11 bases. This CDR3 is built from 16 residues. Trimming took 6 bases from V and 8 from J; bases not matched to a gene: 13. Per the germline V gene, CDR1 is MNHEY and CDR2 is SMNVEV (reference sequence). This chain's CDR3 is CASSRVLAGVKGTQYF. The DNA of the CDR3 is TGTGCCAGCAGCAGGGTACTAGCGGGGGTTAAAGGTACGCAGTATTTT.

The chain combines TRBV3-1 (or the pseudogene TRBV3-2) with TRBJ1-6; no clear D. Trimming took 3 bases from V and 10 from J, leaving 7 bases between them. Per germline, CDR1 LGHDT and CDR2 YNNKEL (reference sequence). The CDR3 has 12 amino acids. CDR3 loop: CASSQSESPLHF. DNA of the CDR3: TGTGCCAGCAGCCAGTCTGAATCACCCCTCCACTTT.

This rearrangement joins TRBV4-3 to TRBJ1-6, with D unclear. Trimming took off 4 bases at V and 8 bases at J, with 12 bases between the two ends. Germline CDR1 reads LGHNA; CDR2 reads YSLEER. CDR3 length equals 14 residues. The CDR3 nucleotides read TGCGCCAGCAGCCCCTCCTGGAGAGATTCACCCCTCCACTTT. It translates to CASSPSWRDSPLHF.

The chain uses TRBV10-3 and TRBJ1-1; a weak D match, TRBD1 (5 bases). Between the trimmed V and J ends, which lost 3 bases and 1 base, there was a span of 9 bases. The CDR3 length is 14 residues. The germline V gene has CDR1 ENHRY and CDR2 SYGVKD. CDR3 DNA: TGTGCCATCAGTGAAGGTGGGGCGAACACTGAAGCTTTCTTT. Its protein product is CAISEGGANTEAFF.

A word on this clone: Other nucleotide sequences from this sample produce the same CDR3. The chain employs TRBV4-2 and TRBJ2-7; D ambiguous. Germline V gene lookup returns CDR1 LGHNA and CDR2 YNFKEQ. The CDR3 extends over 12 amino acids. Trimming removed 0 bases at V and 4 bases at J, with 4 bases between. The CDR3 nucleotides are TGTGCCAGCAGCCAAGAGCGGTACGAGCAGTACTTC. Translating gives CASSQERYEQYF.

Regarding this clone: Other DNA sequences in this specimen translate into the identical CDR3. J is TRBJ2-5 and V is TRBV3-1 (or the pseudogene TRBV3-2); 15 nucleotides line up with TRBD2. Germline V gives CDR1 LGHDT, CDR2 YNNKEL (reference sequence). Trimming removed 3 bases from V and 1 base from J; junction bases left unmatched: 0. This CDR3 comprises 16 residues. CDR3 residues: CASSQGLAGGQETQYF. CDR3 nucleotides: TGTGCCAGCAGCCAGGGACTAGCGGGGGGCCAAGAGACCCAGTACTTC.

In DNA, the CDR3 is TGTGCCAGCAGCTTAGCGGAGGCCGGCTTCAATTTTAATGAAAAACTGTTTTTT. Translating gives CASSLAEAGFNFNEKLFF. V is TRBV7-8 and J is TRBJ1-4; no reliable D call. Trimming took 0 bases from V and 4 from J, leaving 18 bases between them. Per the germline V gene, CDR1 is SGHVS and CDR2 is FQNEAQ. CDR3 length: 18 amino acids. The whole variable domain, filled in from reference TRBV7-8 and TRBJ1-4, reads GAGVSQSPRYKVAKRGQDVALRCDPISGHVSLFWYQQALGQGPEFLTYFQNEAQLDKSGLPSDRFFAERPEGSVSTLKIQRTQQEDSAVYLCASSLAEAGFNFNEKLFFGSGTQLSVL.

The CDR3 protein is CASSMGNYEQYF. CDR3 coding DNA: TGTGCCAGTAGTATGGGGAACTACGAGCAGTACTTC. The chain has TRBV19 and TRBJ2-7; D is unresolved. Looked up from germline, CDR1 is LNHDA and CDR2 is SQIVND (reference sequence). Trimming removed 3 bases at V and 3 bases at J, with 6 bases between. This CDR3 comprises 12 residues.

The chain carries TRBV7-2 and TRBJ2-1; no firm D call. V dropped 0 bases and J dropped 12 bases, with 9 bases sitting between them. The germline V gene encodes CDR1 SGHTA and CDR2 FQGNSA. CDR3 length equals 12 residues. The CDR3 nucleotides read TGTGCCAGCAGCTTAGCGAGGAAGAGGCAGTTCTTC. Its translation: CASSLARKRQFF.

The V call is TRBV2, the J call TRBJ2-7; D not certain. This CDR3 comprises 14 residues. The V end was cut by 2 bases, the J end by 6 bases, with 14 bases between. CDR1 is SNHLY and CDR2 is FYNNEI in the germline V gene. In DNA, the CDR3 is TGTGCCAGCAGTGAACAAGGACCCGCAGGCGAGCAGTACTTC. Its protein is CASSEQGPAGEQYF.

This clone was recorded a few times. The chain carries TRBV4-2 and TRBJ1-4; the match to TRBD1 covers 8 bases. This CDR3 has 14 residues. Per germline, CDR1 LGHNA and CDR2 YNFKEQ. V was clipped by 4 bases and J by 8 bases; unmatched bases: 6. CDR3 sequence: CASSPGQGREKLFF. The CDR3, as DNA: TGTGCCAGCAGCCCCGGACAGGGACGAGAAAAACTGTTTTTT.

V and J are TRBV6-5 and TRBJ2-1; 8 bases line up with TRBD2. There are 15 residues in the CDR3. The V gene's germline CDR1 is MNHEY and CDR2 SVGAGI. The V and J ends lost 0 bases and 6 bases, in that order; junction bases with no gene match: 4. CDR3 loop: CASSYSGGGLNEQFF. The CDR3 bases are TGTGCCAGCAGTTACTCGGGCGGGGGGCTCAATGAGCAGTTCTTC.

The chain couples TRBV25-1 to TRBJ2-7; D gene unclear. This CDR3 is 13 amino acids long. Germline assignment: CDR1 MGHDK and CDR2 SYGVNS. Trimming removed 2 bases at V and 1 base at J, with 6 bases between. CDR3 nucleotide sequence: TGTGCCAGCAGTGAACCGGAGTCCTACGAGCAGTACTTC. Protein: CASSEPESYEQYF.

This clone was detected once. The gene calls are TRBV19 and TRBJ1-5, with D possibly being TRBD1 (6 bases). Per the germline V gene, CDR1 is LNHDA and CDR2 is SQIVND (reference sequence). The CDR3 contains 14 residues. V lost 6 bases and J 5 bases, leaving 14 bases between the germline ends. Here the CDR3 reads CASRGRGEHQPQHF. In DNA, the CDR3 is TGTGCCAGTAGAGGAAGGGGGGAACATCAGCCCCAGCATTTT.

CDR3 sequence: CAWSPQGSQPQHF. The CDR3 DNA is TGTGCCTGGAGTCCTCAGGGGAGTCAGCCCCAGCATTTT. The chain carries TRBV30 and TRBJ1-5, with a possible D match to TRBD1 (6 bases). This CDR3 comprises 13 residues. The V and J ends lost 2 bases and 6 bases respectively, with 11 bases between them. CDR1 and CDR2 from the germline V gene are GTSNPN and SVGIG (reference sequence).

This rearrangement joins TRBV2 to TRBJ2-5; 8 bases are a match to TRBD1. This CDR3 comprises 16 residues. Trimming removed 5 bases from V and 4 bases from J; junction bases left unmatched: 12. Germline-derived CDR1 and CDR2 are SNHLY and FYNNEI. DNA of the CDR3: TGTGCCAGCAGTTTCGAGCAGGGGGCGCCGAGAGAGACCCAGTACTTC. It encodes CASSFEQGAPRETQYF.

The V and J genes are TRBV7-2 and TRBJ2-7, with TRBD1 matching over 8 bases. Unmatched junction bases numbered 1, after V lost 3 bases and J lost 6 bases. This CDR3 has 12 residues. Germline V gives CDR1 SGHTA, CDR2 FQGNSA. The CDR3 here is CASSLTGAEQYF. DNA of the CDR3: TGTGCCAGCAGCTTGACAGGGGCCGAGCAGTACTTC. Combining the CDR3 with reference TRBV7-2 and TRBJ2-7 gives the whole variable domain GAGVSQSPSNKVTEKGKDVELRCDPISGHTALYWYRQSLGQGLEFLIYFQGNSAPDKSGLPSDRFSAERTGGSVSTLTIQRTQQEDSAVYLCASSLTGAEQYFGPGTRLTVT.

The V call is TRBV27, the J call TRBJ2-7; tentatively, D is TRBD1 (5 bases). The CDR3 is 16 residues long. V was trimmed by 2 bases and J by 2 bases, leaving 16 bases between them. Germline CDR1 and CDR2: MNHEY and SMNVEV (reference sequence). CDR3 region: CASSLRNRNPTYEQYF. DNA of the CDR3: TGTGCCAGCAGTTTAAGAAACAGGAACCCCACCTACGAGCAGTACTTC.

This sequence joins TRBV2 and TRBJ1-1; D remains unclear. This CDR3 spans 13 amino acids. CDR1 SNHLY and CDR2 FYNNEI come from the germline V gene. V was shortened by 3 bases and J by 1 base, with 6 bases between the two germline ends. CDR3 sequence reads: CASSDEANTEAFF. In nucleotides, the CDR3 is TGTGCCAGCAGTGATGAAGCGAACACTGAAGCTTTCTTT.